The 4 T cell receptor beta chains reported below all come from one sample, sequenced in a study of human T cells and chemical hapten exposure. TCRdb re-analysed the RACE reads in MiXCR, keeping a single row per CDR3 protein. This table has 210,000 or so distinct CDR3 sequences, under 30% appearing once. Time point reported: patch test 3, about 24 weeks after DPC sensitization. The treatment was: therapeutic diphenylcyclopropenone sensitization with weekly scalp DPC. The sequenced sample was whole blood, obtained in connection with sensitization to the hapten diphenylcyclopropenone (DPC). The receptors were gathered from a woman in her thirties or forties with alopecia areata. Some clones in this sample may be carry-over from other donors' samples.

This clonotype was counted only a few times. The chain is built from TRBV20-1 and TRBJ2-1, with TRBD2 identical over 13 bases. Germline CDR1 is DFQATT and CDR2 is SNEGSKA (reference sequence). The ends lost 4 bases at V and 8 bases at J; junction bases unmatched: 14. The CDR3 has 17 residues. CDR3: CSATSPTSGRALDEQFF. For the CDR3, the DNA is TGCAGTGCTACCTCCCCCACTAGCGGGAGGGCCTTGGATGAGCAGTTCTTC.

This clonotype was detected only a few times. V gene TRBV5-5 combines with J gene TRBJ2-2; 11 bases line up with TRBD1. This CDR3 has 15 residues. In germline, CDR1 is SGHKS, CDR2 YYEKEE (reference sequence). V was clipped by 4 bases and J by 6 bases; unmatched bases: 5. CDR3 DNA sequence: TGTGCCAGCAGCCCAGGACAGGGGGCAGCCGGGGAGCTGTTTTTT. This codes for CASSPGQGAAGELFF. Drawing the rest from reference TRBV5-5 and TRBJ2-2, the complete variable domain is DAGVTQSPTHLIKTRGQQVTLRCSPISGHKSVSWYQQVLGQGPQFIFQYYEKEERGRGNFPDRFSARQFPNYSSELNVNALLLGDSALYLCASSPGQGAAGELFFGEGSRLTVL.

The chain couples TRBV7-6 to TRBJ2-3, with D tentatively TRBD2 (5 bases). V lost 0 bases, J lost 4 bases, and 5 bases lay in between. CDR3 length: 13 amino acids. Germline CDR1 is SGHVS and CDR2 is FNYEAQ. Here the CDR3 reads CASSLAEADTQYF. For the CDR3, the DNA is TGTGCCAGCAGCTTAGCGGAGGCAGATACGCAGTATTTT. Filled out from reference TRBV7-6 and TRBJ2-3, the complete variable domain reads GAGVSQSPRYKVTKRGQDVALRCDPISGHVSLYWYRQALGQGPEFLTYFNYEAQQDKSGLPNDRFSAERPEGSISTLTIQRTEQRDSAMYRCASSLAEADTQYFGPGTRLTVL.

This chain links TRBV10-3 with TRBJ1-1; D is ambiguous. Trimming shortened V by 6 bases and J by 0 bases, and 5 bases separated the two germline ends. The length of the CDR3 is 12 residues. Germline-derived CDR1 and CDR2 are ENHRY and SYGVKD. This CDR3 is CAISSLNTEAFF. CDR3 nucleotides: TGTGCCATCAGCAGCCTGAACACTGAAGCTTTCTTT.